The 10 T cell receptor beta chains below all came from one sample that was sequenced in a study of T cell responses to AZD1222 COVID-19 vaccine. Sequenced by immunoSEQ multiplex PCR; TCRdb stores in-frame clones only, minus some. The table has roughly 190,000 clones, approximately 90% seen once. The input for sequencing was peripheral blood, taken 28 days after the second AZD1222 dose. The receptors were sampled from an adult who received the AZD1222 COVID-19 vaccine.

The chain recombines TRBV5-1 with TRBJ2-1, with 10 bases identical to TRBD2. The J segment lost 4 bases and the V segment lost 4 bases, leaving 5 bases of the junction unmatched. The CDR3 contains 15 residues. From germline, CDR1 is SGHRS and CDR2 YFSETQ. DNA for the CDR3: TGCGCCAGCAGCAGCCCGACTAGCGGGTACAATGAGCAGTTCTTC. Its protein product is CASSSPTSGYNEQFF.

The J gene is TRBJ2-1, the V gene TRBV11-2, with unresolved D. V shed 5 bases and J shed 8 bases, with 13 bases lying between them. CDR3 size: 13 residues. Germline assignment: CDR1 SGHAT and CDR2 FQNNGV. The CDR3 reads CASSQTLADEQFF. The CDR3 DNA sequence: TGTGCCAGCAGCCAAACTTTAGCAGATGAGCAGTTCTTC.

Here the CDR3 DNA reads TGTGCCAGCAGCTCCGGAGGGGTAGGAGAGCAGTACTTC. This codes for CASSSGGVGEQYF. The chain links TRBV11-2 to TRBJ2-7; perhaps TRBD2 as D (6 bases). The V and J ends lost 4 bases and 7 bases respectively, with 14 bases between them. Germline CDR1 and CDR2: SGHAT and FQNNGV. This CDR3 has 13 residues.

The chain has TRBV2 and TRBJ1-6; no definite D call. V shed 8 bases and J shed 2 bases, with 4 bases lying between them. Germline CDR1 and CDR2: SNHLY and FYNNEI. The CDR3 loop spans 12 amino acids. The CDR3 DNA follows: TGTGCCAGCGTAGCCTATAATTCACCCCTCCACTTT. Translation: CASVAYNSPLHF.

The CDR3 nucleotides read TGCAGCGTTGAAAAGGGGCAGGGCTTGTGGGGTAATGAGCAGTTCTTC. It is translated as CSVEKGQGLWGNEQFF. The chain couples TRBV29-1 to TRBJ2-1; a possible D gene is TRBD1 (5 bases). The V gene lost 2 bases and the J gene lost 7 bases, with 21 bases spanning the gap. CDR1 SQVTM and CDR2 ANQGSEA come from the germline V gene. CDR3 length equals 16 residues.

Here the CDR3 DNA reads TGCAGCGTTCCTCTACCGGACCGGGACGGCTATGGCTACACCTTC. It translates to CSVPLPDRDGYGYTF. This chain links TRBV29-1 with TRBJ1-2; possibly TRBD1 for D (5 bases). CDR3 length: 15 amino acids. V lost 5 bases to trimming and J lost 4 bases, with 20 bases between them. In germline, CDR1 is SQVTM, CDR2 ANQGSEA.

V usage is TRBV11-2 and J usage is TRBJ1-1; D possibly corresponds to TRBD1 (5 bases). The CDR3 runs to 15 residues. From germline, CDR1 is SGHAT and CDR2 FQNNGV. V dropped 1 base and J dropped 4 bases, with 13 bases sitting between them. The DNA of the CDR3 is TGTGCCAGCAGCTTAGGACCAGGGAGCGGCACTGAAGCTTTCTTT. Amino acids: CASSLGPGSGTEAFF.

The chain links TRBV2 to TRBJ1-5; 8 positions match TRBD1. CDR3 length equals 14 residues. V gave up 6 bases and J gave up 7 bases; unmatched junction bases: 8. Germline V gene sequence: CDR1 SNHLY, CDR2 FYNNEI. The CDR3 sequence: CASRDQGAGQPQHF. DNA of the CDR3: TGTGCCAGCAGGGACCAGGGGGCTGGCCAGCCCCAGCATTTT.

The chain joins TRBV3-1 (or the pseudogene TRBV3-2) to TRBJ1-1; D is undetermined. This CDR3 spans 15 amino acids. The germline V gene has CDR1 LGHDT and CDR2 YNNKEL (reference sequence). V was pared by 4 bases and J by 4 bases, with 16 bases between. CDR3 nucleotide sequence: TGTGCCAGCAGCCCCCCGACTGGACGGGGCACTGAAGCTTTCTTT. Its translation is CASSPPTGRGTEAFF.

This chain uses TRBV6-5 with TRBJ2-1; no reliable D call. The germline V gene has CDR1 MNHEY and CDR2 SVGAGI. Trimming stripped 8 bases from V and 5 bases from J, with 19 bases between. The CDR3 is 15 amino acids. The CDR3 coding sequence is TGTGCCAGCCTCTACCGGTCTCCCCAAAACAATGAGCAGTTCTTC. Its translation is CASLYRSPQNNEQFF.